Listed below are T cell receptor beta chains from one sample, sequenced in a study of control samples from healthy donors and cancer patients. The data were produced by immunoSEQ multiplex PCR, yet TCRdb's version contains in-frame clones alone and is incomplete. Its listing shows roughly 190,000 clones. Sequencing was carried out using blood. All receptors come from a woman younger than 45 in good health. CDR3s include the opening cysteine and the closing phenylalanine or tryptophan. D genes are given only for firm matches.

v_call,j_call,d_call,cdr3_nt,cdr3_aa
TRBV2,TRBJ1-3,-,TGTGCCAGCAGTCCTGACCGCCTAAACACCATATATTTT,CASSPDRLNTIYF
TRBV5-6,TRBJ1-5,-,TGTGCCAGCAGCTCCGGGACCGGCCTTCGGCCCCAGCATTTT,CASSSGTGLRPQHF
TRBV4-1,TRBJ1-6,-,TGCGCCAGCAGCCAAGTCAAAAGGTACGGCGCGGATAATTCACCCCTCCACTTT,CASSQVKRYGADNSPLHF
TRBV7-7,TRBJ2-3,-,TGTGCTAGCAGCTTAGCAGAAGCGGATACGCAGTATTTT,CASSLAEADTQYF
TRBV11-2,TRBJ2-2,TRBD2,TGTGCCAGCAGCACACCCGGCGGGGGGATCAACACCGGGGAGCTGTTTTTT,CASSTPGGGINTGELFF
TRBV7-6,TRBJ1-2,-,TGTGCCAGCAGCTCGTTAGCCCAACCCCGGTATGGCTACACCTTC,CASSSLAQPRYGYTF
TRBV11-2,TRBJ2-7,-,TGTGCCAGCAGCTCTTCATCTGTAATAAGCTCCTACGAGCAGTACTTC,CASSSSSVISSYEQYF
TRBV24-1,TRBJ1-2,-,TGTGCCACCAGGGATTATCTGGGGGTATGCACCTTC,CATRDYLGVCTF
TRBV11-2,TRBJ1-1,-,TGTGCCAGCAGCTTACGGTGGAACACTGAAGCTTTCTTT,CASSLRWNTEAFF
TRBV7-2,TRBJ1-6,-,TGTGCCAGCAGCTTAGAGGAGGGGACACCCCTCCACTTT,CASSLEEGTPLHF
TRBV11-2,TRBJ2-1,-,TGTGCCAGCAGCTTAGACCCAGGGCGGAACTACAATGAGCAGTTCTTC,CASSLDPGRNYNEQFF
TRBV5-6,TRBJ1-2,-,TGTGCCAGCAGCCTAGAACAGGGTGAGGATGGCTACACCTTC,CASSLEQGEDGYTF
TRBV12-3/TRBV12-4,TRBJ1-1,-,TGTGCCAGCAATTGGGGGAGTGGGGCTGAAGCTTTCTTT,CASNWGSGAEAFF
TRBV24-1,TRBJ1-2,TRBD1,TGTGCCACCAGTGATTCAGGGGGGTATGGCTACACCTTC,CATSDSGGYGYTF
TRBV7-9,TRBJ1-3,-,TGTGCCAGCAGCTCGGTACGGGGGGCTGGAAACACCATATATTTT,CASSSVRGAGNTIYF
TRBV10-3,TRBJ2-3,TRBD2,TGTGCCATCAGTCAAACGGGACTATCTCTACATACGCAGTATTTT,CAISQTGLSLHTQYF
TRBV7-9,TRBJ2-7,-,TGTGCCAGCAGCTTAGCCGGGGGTGCCTACGAGCAGTACTTC,CASSLAGGAYEQYF
TRBV5-1,TRBJ1-5,TRBD1,TGCGCCAGCAGCCCCGAGACAGGGAATCAGCCCCAGCATTTT,CASSPETGNQPQHF
TRBV7-9,TRBJ1-1,-,TGTGCCAGCAGCCCCGAAGGGGGGGTGGGCACTGAAGCTTTCTTT,CASSPEGGVGTEAFF
TRBV6-5,TRBJ1-3,TRBD1,TGTGCCAGCAGTTGGGACAGGTCCTCTGGAAACACCATATATTTT,CASSWDRSSGNTIYF
TRBV27,TRBJ2-7,-,TGTGCCAGCAGTTTAGGGTCGGGTGACGAGCAGTACTTC,CASSLGSGDEQYF
TRBV19,TRBJ1-2,-,TGTGCCAGTAGTATACTCAGGGGAAGAACTAACTATGGCTACACCTTC,CASSILRGRTNYGYTF
TRBV4-3,TRBJ2-4,TRBD1,TGCGCCAGCAGCCAAGATCTGAGGGGACAGGGGAGCATTCAGTACTTC,CASSQDLRGQGSIQYF
TRBV7-2,TRBJ1-3,-,TGTGCCAGCAGCTTAGCTGGGGTGGTAGGAAACACCATATATTTT,CASSLAGVVGNTIYF
TRBV7-9,TRBJ1-1,-,TGTGCCAGCAGCTTAGCGCCGGGCAGGGCTGAAGCTTTCTTT,CASSLAPGRAEAFF
TRBV9,TRBJ1-3,-,TGTGCCAGCAGCGCTGGGCTCCAGAGCTCTGGAAACACCATATATTTT,CASSAGLQSSGNTIYF
TRBV19,TRBJ2-7,-,TGTGCCAGTAGCTACACCGGGTCTTCTTCCTACGAGCAGTACTTC,CASSYTGSSSYEQYF
TRBV7-2,TRBJ2-2,-,TGTGCCAGCAGCCCGTTAGGGACCGGGGAGCTGTTTTTT,CASSPLGTGELFF
TRBV5-4,TRBJ2-1,-,TGTGCCAGCAGCTTGGATCCGGGAAACTACAATGAGCAGTTCTTC,CASSLDPGNYNEQFF
TRBV27,TRBJ1-5,-,TGTGCCAGCAGTTGGGGGGGCAATCAGCCCCAGCATTTT,CASSWGGNQPQHF
TRBV13,TRBJ2-4,TRBD2,TGTGCCAGCAGGCCGAGCGGGGCCCTAGCCAAAAACATTCAGTACTTC,CASRPSGALAKNIQYF
TRBV7-8,TRBJ1-1,-,TGTGCCAGCAGCTTAGAGGGGAGGAACACTGAAGCTTTCTTT,CASSLEGRNTEAFF